This T cell receptor beta chain was sequenced during a study of molecular identifiers for immune sequencing clone quantification. Broader study findings: Clones carrying above 20 RNA copies accounted for over 98% of effector molecules, under 1% in naive cells. Identical TCR molecules can share a barcode, and this sharing could underestimate highly expanded clone sizes.

The bulk TCR libraries were made with methods described before and with listed TCR primers. TCRdb called the PCR reads again in MiXCR, with one record for every CDR3 protein. This sample carries about 500,000 distinct CDR3 sequences, roughly 23% of them seen once, and the ten largest clones take more than 0.8%. A word on this clonotype: Its antigen is as yet unknown.

CDR3 length: 12 residues. V was trimmed by 1 base and J by 8 bases, leaving 8 bases between them. Germline assignment: CDR1 MNHNS and CDR2 SASEGT. As CD8+CD4-CCR7+CD45RA+ cells, naive CD8 T cells were sorted. Material: naive CD8+ T cells from blood, with Jurkat cell RNA spiked in. Subset described: FACS-sorted CD8+CD4-CCR7+CD45RA+ naive T cells. The rearrangement links TRBV6-1 to TRBJ1-2; D gene ambiguous. This TCR was recovered from a human donor in good health. Some libraries in this study had Jurkat cell RNA spiked in. CDR3 loop: CASSEGMFGYTF. CDR3 DNA sequence: TGTGCCAGCAGTGAAGGCATGTTCGGCTACACCTTC.